One sample yielded the 27 T cell receptor beta chains listed below, sequenced in a study of blood T cell repertoires in COVID-19. Repertoires were generated with immunoSEQ multiplex PCR, while TCRdb's copy carries only in-frame clones and drops some. The table has 150,000 to 200,000 clones, about 87% seen once. The specimen sequenced was peripheral blood. The source is a man aged 18 to 30 with active or convalescent COVID-19.

The chain carries TRBV19 and TRBJ2-7; 9 nucleotides line up with TRBD1. CDR1 and CDR2 from the germline V gene are LNHDA and SQIVND (reference sequence). The ends lost 3 bases at V and 4 bases at J; junction bases unmatched: 7. The CDR3 runs 15 residues. The CDR3 sequence: CASSITDRGGYEQYF. CDR3 nucleotides: TGTGCCAGTAGTATTACGGACAGGGGAGGTTACGAGCAGTACTTC.

The chain is built from TRBV27 and TRBJ2-7; 10 bases fit TRBD2. CDR3 size: 15 residues. The germline gives CDR1 MNHEY, CDR2 SMNVEV (reference sequence). Unmatched junction bases numbered 6, after V lost 3 bases and J lost 4 bases. CDR3 nucleotides: TGTGCCAGCAGTTTCGGGCTAGCGGGAGTGTACGAGCAGTACTTC. It translates to CASSFGLAGVYEQYF.

This clone was detected only once. V usage is TRBV6-2 or TRBV6-3 and J usage is TRBJ2-7; D perhaps matches TRBD1 (6 bases). Trimming shortened V by 3 bases and J by 6 bases, and 15 bases separated the two germline ends. Germline V gene lookup returns CDR1 MNHEY and CDR2 SVGEGT. This CDR3 contains 14 residues. CDR3 region: CASSYQGTLSEQYV. The CDR3 bases are TGTGCCAGCAGTTATCAGGGGACCCTTAGCGAGCAGTACGTC.

The CDR3 reads CASSFPTGGPGELFF. In nucleotides, the CDR3 is TGTGCCAGCAGCTTCCCAACAGGGGGCCCCGGGGAGCTGTTTTTT. The rearrangement links TRBV13 to TRBJ2-2; 9 bases are a match to TRBD1. V gave up 3 bases and J gave up 6 bases; unmatched junction bases: 5. Germline lookup yields CDR1 PRHDT and CDR2 FYEKMQ (reference sequence). This CDR3 has 15 amino acids.

The chain joins TRBV30 to TRBJ1-1; no definite D call. The CDR3 extends over 14 amino acids. The V end lost 0 bases, the J end lost 0 bases, and 8 bases lay between the germline ends. Germline V gene lookup returns CDR1 GTSNPN and CDR2 SVGIG (reference sequence). The CDR3 DNA follows: TGTGCCTGGAGTGTAGTCGGGGTGAACACTGAAGCTTTCTTT. It yields the protein CAWSVVGVNTEAFF.

The chain recombines TRBV19 with TRBJ1-2; D possibly corresponds to TRBD1 (5 bases). This CDR3 comprises 15 residues. V lost 2 bases, J lost 4 bases, and 14 bases lay in between. CDR1 LNHDA and CDR2 SQIVND come from the germline V gene (reference sequence). The CDR3: CASSILRQPSYGYTF. As DNA, the CDR3 is TGTGCCAGTAGTATATTACGACAGCCTTCCTATGGCTACACCTTC.

Written as DNA, the CDR3 is TGTGCCAGCAGTTTCCCCGGACAGATGAACTATGGCTACACCTTC. Translating it yields CASSFPGQMNYGYTF. This chain uses TRBV28 with TRBJ1-2, with a tentative D call TRBD1 (6 bases). The germline V gene has CDR1 MDHEN and CDR2 SYDVKM. CDR3 length: 15 amino acids. The V and J ends lost 3 bases and 2 bases respectively, with 13 bases between them.

This clone was seen just once. The CDR3 spells CSGGDRLGTEAFF. CDR3 nucleotides: TGCAGCGGTGGGGACAGGTTAGGCACTGAAGCTTTCTTT. This chain connects TRBV29-1 to TRBJ1-1, with TRBD1 matching 8 bases. Trimming cost V 7 bases and J 4 bases; bases outside gene matches: 8. The CDR3 is 13 residues long. Germline loops: CDR1 SQVTM, CDR2 ANQGSEA.

The J gene is TRBJ2-7, the V gene TRBV5-1; TRBD1 is a possible D gene (6 bases). Germline V gene sequence: CDR1 SGHRS, CDR2 YFSETQ. This CDR3 contains 14 residues. Trimming pared 2 bases from V and 2 bases from J, leaving 11 bases between. This CDR3 is CASSFPGQAYEQYF. The CDR3, as DNA: TGCGCCAGCAGCTTTCCGGGACAAGCCTACGAGCAGTACTTC. Full variable domain (missing parts from reference TRBV5-1 and TRBJ2-7): KAGVTQTPRYLIKTRGQQVTLSCSPISGHRSVSWYQQTPGQGLQFLFEYFSETQRNKGNFPGRFSGRQFSNSRSEMNVSTLELGDSALYLCASSFPGQAYEQYFGPGTRLTVT.

The V and J genes are TRBV3-1 (or the pseudogene TRBV3-2) and TRBJ1-2; 7 bases map to TRBD1. The V segment lost 0 bases and the J segment 5 bases; nucleotides outside the gene matches: 3. This CDR3 contains 14 residues. In germline, CDR1 is LGHDT, CDR2 YNNKEL (reference sequence). The CDR3 region is CASSQEDRAYGYTF. Here the CDR3 DNA reads TGTGCCAGCAGCCAAGAAGACAGGGCTTATGGCTACACCTTC.

The V call is TRBV27, the J call TRBJ1-1; TRBD1 aligns across 12 bases. CDR3 length equals 16 residues. Germline-derived CDR1 and CDR2 are MNHEY and SMNVEV (reference sequence). The trim removed 5 bases at V and 5 bases at J, leaving 9 bases unmatched. The CDR3 protein is CASSPRDRGRGTEAFF. CDR3 coding DNA: TGTGCCAGCAGTCCGCGGGACAGGGGGCGTGGGACTGAAGCTTTCTTT.

This chain joins TRBV5-6 and TRBJ1-1; 7 nucleotides line up with TRBD1. This CDR3 has 14 amino acids. Per the germline V gene, CDR1 is SGHDT and CDR2 is YYEEEE. J was trimmed by 0 bases and V by 3 bases; bases with no gene match: 2. Written as DNA, the CDR3 is TGTGCCAGCAGCTGGGACAGCATGAACACTGAAGCTTTCTTT. It translates to CASSWDSMNTEAFF.

The rearrangement joins TRBV4-2 to TRBJ1-2; D unclear. This CDR3 spans 16 amino acids. Germline values: CDR1 LGHNA, CDR2 YNFKEQ. Trimming cost V 0 bases and J 4 bases, with 15 bases left between them. The CDR3 reads CASSQDSPLAPYGYTF. CDR3 nucleotides: TGTGCCAGCAGCCAAGATAGCCCGCTCGCACCCTATGGCTACACCTTC.

The chain couples TRBV3-1 (or the pseudogene TRBV3-2) to TRBJ1-2; tentative D call: TRBD1 (5 bases). The CDR3 consists of 12 residues. Looked up from germline, CDR1 is LGHDT and CDR2 is YNNKEL (reference sequence). The V end lost 8 bases, the J end lost 3 bases, and 10 bases lay between the germline ends. The CDR3 DNA is TGTGCCAGCGGAGACAGTGACTATGGCTACACCTTC. It encodes CASGDSDYGYTF.

The rearrangement uses TRBV6-5 and TRBJ2-1; weak D call: TRBD1 (6 bases). The CDR3 runs 15 residues. Germline V lookup: CDR1 MNHEY, CDR2 SVGAGI. V lost 6 bases and J 0 bases, leaving 12 bases between the germline ends. The CDR3: CASSQGIVSYNEQFF. CDR3 sequence (DNA): TGTGCCAGCAGCCAGGGGATCGTCTCCTACAATGAGCAGTTCTTC.

V and J are TRBV9 and TRBJ2-1, with D uncertain. Trimming shortened V by 1 base and J by 8 bases, and 10 bases separated the two germline ends. This CDR3 contains 13 residues. The V gene's germline CDR1 is SGDLS and CDR2 YYNGEE. In nucleotides, the CDR3 is TGTGCCAGCAGCGTAAGCTGGCTAGATGAGCAGTTCTTC. This codes for CASSVSWLDEQFF.

V is TRBV5-4 and J is TRBJ2-1; 8 bases agree with TRBD1. Trimming took 5 bases from V and 4 from J; bases not matched to a gene: 8. The CDR3 is 15 residues long. The germline gives CDR1 SGHNT, CDR2 YYREEE (reference sequence). The CDR3 nucleotides read TGTGCCAGCAGAGGGACAGGAGGAACATACAATGAGCAGTTCTTC. This gives the protein CASRGTGGTYNEQFF.

The chain uses TRBV5-4 and TRBJ2-1, with D possibly TRBD2 on 6 matching bases. The V gene's germline CDR1 is SGHNT and CDR2 YYREEE (reference sequence). Deletions cut 1 base from V and 3 bases from J, with 11 bases between. The CDR3 totals 15 residues. The CDR3 is CASSLRVADYNEQFF. The CDR3 DNA is TGTGCCAGCAGCTTGAGGGTAGCGGACTACAATGAGCAGTTCTTC. The complete variable domain, with remaining parts taken from reference TRBV5-4 and TRBJ2-1, reads ETGVTQSPTHLIKTRGQQVTLRCSSQSGHNTVSWYQQALGQGPQFIFQYYREEENGRGNFPPRFSGLQFPNYSSELNVNALELDDSALYLCASSLRVADYNEQFFGPGTRLTVL.

This clone turned up a few times. The V gene is TRBV10-3, the J gene TRBJ2-7; D gene ambiguous. Germline CDR1 is ENHRY and CDR2 is SYGVKD. This CDR3 comprises 14 residues. The V and J ends lost 4 bases and 0 bases respectively, with 10 bases between them. CDR3: CAISAAYRSYEQYV. CDR3 DNA: TGTGCCATCAGTGCAGCGTATCGCTCCTACGAGCAGTACGTC.

V is TRBV7-3 and J is TRBJ1-2; TRBD1 matches at 9 bases. The J segment lost 2 bases and the V segment lost 2 bases, leaving 9 bases of the junction unmatched. Per the germline V gene, CDR1 is SGHTA and CDR2 is FQGTGA. CDR3 length: 17 residues. The CDR3 loop reads CASSLGTGLPSNYGYTF. DNA for the CDR3: TGTGCCAGCAGCTTAGGGACAGGGCTCCCGTCCAACTATGGCTACACCTTC.

In this sample, this clone turned up once. This sequence joins TRBV6-5 and TRBJ2-7; 10 nucleotides agree with TRBD1. The trim removed 6 bases at V and 4 bases at J, leaving 9 bases unmatched. CDR1 MNHEY and CDR2 SVGAGI come from the germline V gene. CDR3 length equals 15 residues. This CDR3 is CASSPGTGEGYEQYF. As DNA, the CDR3 is TGTGCCAGCAGCCCCGGGACAGGGGAAGGGTACGAGCAGTACTTC.

Details on this clone: At one end the junction does not follow the germline gene, possibly because of a read error. V is TRBV11-2 and J is TRBJ2-1, with TRBD2 matching over 8 bases. CDR3 length equals 14 residues. Germline CDR1 is SGHAT and CDR2 is FQNNGV. The CDR3 region is CASTTQRESSNMIF. The CDR3 bases are TGTGCCAGCACCACGCAGCGGGAGTCTTCCAATATGATCTTC.

This clone showed up just a few times. V usage is TRBV4-3 and J usage is TRBJ2-2; perhaps TRBD1 as D (5 bases). V was trimmed by 4 bases and J by 1 base, leaving 10 bases between them. Germline-derived CDR1 and CDR2 are LGHNA and YSLEER. This CDR3 region has 15 residues. CDR3 bases: TGCGCCAGCAGCCGGACACTTCGGAACACCGGGGAGCTGTTTTTT. As protein: CASSRTLRNTGELFF.

V usage is TRBV18 and J usage is TRBJ1-6, with 7 bases fitting TRBD1. After removal of 5 bases from V and 9 bases from J, the junction contained 4 bases not matched to a gene. The germline V gene has CDR1 KGHSH and CDR2 LQKENI. The CDR3 extends over 13 amino acids. The CDR3 DNA reads as TGTGCCAGCTCAGGGACAGACGCTTCACCCCTCCACTTT. This translates into CASSGTDASPLHF.

The chain recombines TRBV7-3 with TRBJ1-1; unclear D gene. This CDR3 comprises 16 residues. The V and J ends lost 1 base and 0 bases respectively, with 12 bases between them. In germline, CDR1 is SGHTA, CDR2 FQGTGA. In nucleotides, the CDR3 is TGTGCCAGCAGCTTAATGAGACACATAATGAACACTGAAGCTTTCTTT. Amino acid sequence: CASSLMRHIMNTEAFF.

The chain combines TRBV12-3 or TRBV12-4 with TRBJ1-2; TRBD1 might be the D (5 bases). V lost 5 bases, J lost 3 bases, and 10 bases lay in between. This CDR3 comprises 13 residues. The CDR3 DNA sequence: TGTGCCAGCAGTGTACAGGAAGACTATGGCTACACCTTC. Protein product: CASSVQEDYGYTF.

J is TRBJ1-1 and V is TRBV10-3; unclear D gene. CDR1 and CDR2 from the germline V gene are ENHRY and SYGVKD. Trimming cost V 10 bases and J 3 bases, with 18 bases left between them. The length of the CDR3 is 14 residues. The CDR3: CATLQHAGDTEAFF. Written as DNA, the CDR3 is TGTGCCACCCTTCAGCACGCCGGGGACACTGAAGCTTTCTTT.